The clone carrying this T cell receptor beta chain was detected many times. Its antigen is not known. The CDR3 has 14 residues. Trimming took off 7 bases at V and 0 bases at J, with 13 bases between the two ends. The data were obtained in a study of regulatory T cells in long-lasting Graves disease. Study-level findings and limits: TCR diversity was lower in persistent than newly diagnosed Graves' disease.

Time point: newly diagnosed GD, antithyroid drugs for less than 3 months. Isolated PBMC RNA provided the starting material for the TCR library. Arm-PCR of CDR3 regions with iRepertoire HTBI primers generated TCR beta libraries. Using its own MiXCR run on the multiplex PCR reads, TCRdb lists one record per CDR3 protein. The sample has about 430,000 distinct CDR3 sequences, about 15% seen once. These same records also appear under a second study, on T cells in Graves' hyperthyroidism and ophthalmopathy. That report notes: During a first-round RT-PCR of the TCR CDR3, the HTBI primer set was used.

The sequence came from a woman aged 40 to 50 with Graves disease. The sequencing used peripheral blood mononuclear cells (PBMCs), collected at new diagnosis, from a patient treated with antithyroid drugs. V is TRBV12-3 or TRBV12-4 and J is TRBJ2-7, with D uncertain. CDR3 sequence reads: CASTGPNYSYEQYF. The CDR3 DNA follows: TGTGCCAGCACTGGTCCCAATTACTCCTACGAGCAGTACTTC.